The rows below give T cell receptor beta chains drawn from one sample of a study of tumor-infiltrating lymphocytes in primary liver carcinoma. TCRdb re-called the multiplex PCR reads with MiXCR, one entry per CDR3 protein. The sample carries 90,000 to 140,000 distinct CDR3 sequences, roughly 80% recorded once. The sequenced sample was liver tumor tissue from sampling region 3. The receptors originated from a middle-aged man with primary liver carcinoma and hepatitis B virus infection. Both conserved end residues are part of each CDR3. A D gene is named only where the DNA matches it firmly. A clone size is listed for some rows: how often the clone was seen (once, few, many), or a class if it is expanded.

J: TRBJ2-7
D: -
size: -
V: TRBV6-6
CDR3: CASSYSGWGSEQHF
DNA: TGTGCAAGCAGTTACTCGGGGTGGGGAAGCGAGCAGCACTTC

J: TRBJ2-2
D: TRBD2
size: -
V: TRBV29-1
CDR3: CIVGTSVANIGELFF
DNA: TGCATCGTTGGGACTAGCGTAGCGAACATCGGGGAGCTGTTTTTT

J: TRBJ2-7
D: -
size: -
V: TRBV11-2
CDR3: CASRPPDGTQRTYF
DNA: TGTGCCAGCCGCCCGCCAGATGGAACTCAGCGGACTTACTTC

J: TRBJ1-1
D: -
size: once
V: TRBV11-3
CDR3: CASGTGLNSEAFF
DNA: TGTGCTAGCGGCACAGGTTTGAACAGTGAAGCTTTCTTT

J: TRBJ2-7
D: -
size: -
V: TRBV7-9
CDR3: CATLGIPSYEQYF
DNA: TGTGCCACCCTTGGGATACCTTCCTACGAGCAGTACTTT

J: TRBJ2-7
D: -
size: -
V: TRBV6-1
CDR3: CTSSGELAGSYEQYF
DNA: TGTACCAGCAGTGGTGAACTGGCGGGTTCCTACGAGCAGTACTTC

J: TRBJ1-3
D: -
size: -
V: TRBV11-2
CDR3: CASSLTSDTIYF
DNA: TGTGCCAGCAGCTTGACATCTGACACCATATATTTT

J: TRBJ2-2
D: -
size: once
V: TRBV11-3
CDR3: CASSNGQFTGELFF
DNA: TGCGCCAGCAGCAATGGACAGTTCACCGGGGAGCTGTTTTTT

J: TRBJ2-7
D: TRBD2
size: -
V: TRBV10-3
CDR3: CAISEVTSGEYEHYF
DNA: TGTGCCATCAGTGAGGTGACTAGCGGTGAATACGAGCATTACTTC

J: TRBJ1-1
D: -
size: -
V: TRBV6-1
CDR3: CASRMGHGGINTEAFF
DNA: TGTGCCAGCAGGATGGGACATGGAGGCATAAACACTGAAGCTTTCTTT

J: TRBJ2-2
D: -
size: -
V: TRBV7-3
CDR3: CASSSYSGELFF
DNA: TGTGCCAGCAGCTCCTATAGCGGGGAGCTGTTTTTT

J: TRBJ1-1
D: TRBD1
size: -
V: TRBV18
CDR3: CASSPIRDSLNIEAFF
DNA: TGTGCCAGCTCACCAATACGGGACAGTTTGAACATTGAAGCTTTCTTT

J: TRBJ2-1
D: TRBD2
size: -
V: TRBV5-1
CDR3: CASSSSGRYNEQLF
DNA: TGCGCCAGCAGCTCTAGCGGGCGGTACAATGAGCAGTTGTTC

J: TRBJ2-1
D: -
size: -
V: TRBV7-9
CDR3: CASSLSSGGFYNEQFF
DNA: TGTGCCAGCAGCTTATCTAGTGGGGGATTTTACAATGAGCAGTTCTTC

J: TRBJ1-3
D: -
size: -
V: TRBV10-3
CDR3: CAISEPKWARGKTIYF
DNA: TGTGCCATCAGTGAGCCAAAATGGGCGCGGGGGAAAACCATATATTTT

J: TRBJ2-2
D: TRBD2
size: -
V: TRBV29-1
CDR3: CSVENPPGTNTGELLF
DNA: TGCAGCGTTGAAAACCCCCCGGGGACTAACACCGGGGAGCTGCTTTTT

J: TRBJ2-1
D: TRBD2
size: few
V: TRBV20-1
CDR3: CSARGLAGEYEQFF
DNA: TGCAGTGCCCGGGGACTAGCGGGAGAGTATGAGCAGTTCTTC

J: TRBJ2-2
D: -
size: -
V: TRBV10-3
CDR3: CAITGSTGTGELFF
DNA: TGTGCCATCACTGGGTCGACAGGCACCGGGGAGCTGTTTTTT

J: TRBJ2-3
D: -
size: -
V: TRBV10-3
CDR3: CAISETSGYTDTQYF
DNA: TGTGCTATCAGTGAAACGAGCGGGTACACAGATACGCAGTATTTT

J: TRBJ2-5
D: -
size: -
V: TRBV7-9
CDR3: CASGPKETQYF
DNA: TGTGCCAGCGGCCCGAAAGAGACCCAGTATTTC

J: TRBJ2-1
D: -
size: -
V: TRBV5-4
CDR3: CASSLRHSNVQFF
DNA: TGTGCCAGCAGCTTAAGGCACTCCAATGTTCAGTTCTTC

J: TRBJ2-3
D: -
size: -
V: TRBV6-6
CDR3: CASRSTRGGDTQYF
DNA: TGTGCCAGCAGGTCGACAAGGGGTGGAGATACGCAGTATTTT

J: TRBJ1-2
D: -
size: once
V: TRBV29-1
CDR3: CSVDGSGTDRNYGYTF
DNA: TGCAGTGTTGATGGCTCAGGGACTGATAGGAACTATGGCTACACCTTC

J: TRBJ1-1
D: -
size: -
V: TRBV29-1
CDR3: CNVVGRDMGGTEAFF
DNA: TGCAACGTTGTTGGCCGGGACATGGGTGGCACTGAAGCTTTCTTT

J: TRBJ1-5
D: TRBD1
size: -
V: TRBV6-6
CDR3: CASSDWDSNQPQQF
DNA: TGTGCCAGCAGTGATTGGGACAGTAATCAGCCCCAGCAGTTT

J: TRBJ2-7
D: TRBD1
size: -
V: TRBV6-5
CDR3: CASSPGTGRYYQYF
DNA: TGTGCCAGCAGTCCTGGGACAGGACGCTACTATCAGTACTTC

J: TRBJ1-5
D: -
size: -
V: TRBV11-2
CDR3: CASSRDRDPPQHF
DNA: TGTGCCAGCAGTCGCGATAGGGATCCGCCCCAGCATTTT

J: TRBJ1-5
D: -
size: -
V: TRBV6-1
CDR3: CANSGKRNQPQHF
DNA: TGTGCCAACAGTGGTAAGCGCAATCAGCCCCAGCATTTT

J: TRBJ1-5
D: -
size: -
V: TRBV28
CDR3: CASRITGASQPHHF
DNA: TGTGCCAGCAGAATAACAGGCGCGAGTCAGCCCCATCATTTT

J: TRBJ2-4
D: -
size: many
V: TRBV12-3/TRBV12-4
CDR3: CASSQGGAKNIQYF
DNA: TGTGCCAGCAGTCAGGGGGGAGCCAAAAACATTCAGTACTTC

J: TRBJ1-6
D: -
size: -
V: TRBV11-2
CDR3: CTSSPYTDSPLHF
DNA: TGTACCAGCAGCCCCTATACGGATTCACCCCTCCACTTT

J: TRBJ2-7
D: TRBD1
size: -
V: TRBV10-3
CDR3: CASTRGTGASYVHYF
DNA: TGTGCCTCGACTCGAGGGACAGGGGCCTCCTACGTGCACTACTTC

J: TRBJ2-7
D: TRBD2
size: -
V: TRBV28
CDR3: CASSKDAAGLADEQYF
DNA: TGTGCCAGCAGCAAGGACGCAGCGGGACTAGCTGATGAGCAGTACTTC

J: TRBJ2-2
D: -
size: -
V: TRBV14
CDR3: CASSRGRAKTEELFF
DNA: TGTGCCAGCAGCCGTGGCAGGGCGAAGACCGAGGAGCTGTTTTTT

J: TRBJ1-2
D: -
size: -
V: TRBV11-2
CDR3: CACSLDSVAYSRGYTF
DNA: TGTGCCTGCAGTTTAGATTCGGTAGCATATTCTCGAGGCTACACCTTC

J: TRBJ2-1
D: TRBD2
size: -
V: TRBV11-2
CDR3: CASGLQWVPGTSGSHEQFF
DNA: TGTGCTAGCGGCCTCCAATGGGTGCCTGGGACTAGCGGGAGTCATGAGCAGTTCTTC

J: TRBJ2-1
D: TRBD2
size: -
V: TRBV14
CDR3: CASSAVAGWVNNEQF
DNA: TGTGCCAGCAGTGCCGTAGCGGGATGGGTGAACAATGAGCAGTTC

J: TRBJ2-1
D: TRBD2
size: -
V: TRBV4-1
CDR3: CVSSQDRGGRARVRNGQLF
DNA: TGCGTCAGCAGCCAAGACCGAGGAGGGAGGGCCAGGGTTCGCAATGGGCAGCTCTTC

J: TRBJ1-1
D: -
size: -
V: TRBV5-1
CDR3: CASSPSWGAMNTEAFF
DNA: TGCGCCAGTAGTCCTTCTTGGGGCGCGATGAACACTGAAGCTTTCTTT

J: TRBJ2-7
D: -
size: -
V: TRBV11-2
CDR3: CASGLSERVQQYF
DNA: TGTGCCAGCGGCTTAAGTGAAAGGGTCCAGCAGTACTTC

J: TRBJ2-5
D: -
size: -
V: TRBV10-3
CDR3: CAISDMEKGMETQYF
DNA: TGTGCCATCAGTGACATGGAGAAGGGGATGGAGACCCAGTACTTC

J: TRBJ1-2
D: -
size: -
V: TRBV4-1
CDR3: CARSQGAGSYGYTF
DNA: TGCGCCAGGAGCCAAGGTGCAGGAAGCTATGGCTACACCTTC

J: TRBJ1-1
D: -
size: -
V: TRBV6-5
CDR3: CASSYSPTGNSEAFF
DNA: TGTGCCAGCAGTTACTCGCCAACAGGGAACAGTGAGGCTTTCTTT

J: TRBJ2-7
D: -
size: once
V: TRBV4-1
CDR3: CASSQVVYSYEQNF
DNA: TGCGCCAGCAGCCAAGTCGTCTACTCCTACGAGCAGAACTTC

J: TRBJ2-2
D: -
size: -
V: TRBV6-1
CDR3: CATTLRTNGINTEELFF
DNA: TGTGCCACGACACTTCGGACTAACGGAATCAACACCGAGGAGCTGTTTTTT

J: TRBJ2-2
D: -
size: -
V: TRBV11-3
CDR3: CTSSLAAGGTGELFF
DNA: TGTACCAGCAGCTTAGCGGCAGGGGGCACCGGGGAGCTGTTTTTT